These 19 T cell receptor beta chains came from one sample sequenced in a study of cytomegalovirus exposure and HLA in healthy donors. With 60 Vbeta and 13 Jbeta primers, the PCR was carried out. Measured with immunoSEQ multiplex PCR; TCRdb has only the in-frame clones, and not every one. The sample consists of around 150,000 clones, roughly 77% of them appearing once. The sequencing sample was made of PBMCs. The receptors shown here come from a human donor in good health.

This clone came up once. The chain combines TRBV28 with TRBJ1-2; possibly TRBD1 for D (6 bases). Germline assignment: CDR1 MDHEN and CDR2 SYDVKM. Trimming stripped 1 base from V and 8 bases from J, with 11 bases between. CDR3 size: 13 residues. CDR3 in DNA: TGTGCCAGCAGTTTATCGACAGGTCTCGGCTACACCTTC. This gives the protein CASSLSTGLGYTF.

V usage is TRBV27 and J usage is TRBJ1-2; TRBD1 aligns across 8 bases. J was trimmed by 5 bases and V by 0 bases; bases with no gene match: 2. This CDR3 region has 14 residues. Germline assignment: CDR1 MNHEY and CDR2 SMNVEV (reference sequence). In nucleotides, the CDR3 is TGTGCCAGCAGTTTATCCGGGACAGGTTATGGCTACACCTTC. It is translated as CASSLSGTGYGYTF.

The rearrangement joins TRBV27 to TRBJ1-1; D not certain. Looked up from germline, CDR1 is MNHEY and CDR2 is SMNVEV (reference sequence). The CDR3 runs 13 residues. The V gene lost 4 bases and the J gene lost 0 bases, with 6 bases spanning the gap. DNA of the CDR3: TGTGCCAGCAGTTGGGAGTTGAACACTGAAGCTTTCTTT. This translates into CASSWELNTEAFF.

The V gene is TRBV7-8, the J gene TRBJ2-3, with D unclear. V was trimmed by 5 bases and J by 2 bases, leaving 11 bases between them. CDR3 length: 14 amino acids. Per the germline V gene, CDR1 is SGHVS and CDR2 is FQNEAQ. The CDR3 DNA is TGTGCCAGCAGCCCACATACCCCCACAGATACGCAGTATTTT. Residues: CASSPHTPTDTQYF.

The rearrangement joins TRBV6-5 to TRBJ1-1; TRBD1 might be the D (6 bases). V shed 1 base and J shed 2 bases, with 14 bases lying between them. Germline V gives CDR1 MNHEY, CDR2 SVGAGI. The CDR3 spans 16 residues. CDR3 region: CASSYFGGGPNTEAFF. CDR3 nucleotides: TGTGCCAGCAGTTACTTTGGGGGGGGCCCCAACACTGAAGCTTTCTTT.

The chain is built from TRBV19 and TRBJ1-5, with unresolved D. Trimming removed 4 bases from V and 0 bases from J, with 7 bases in between. The CDR3 sequence is 14 residues long. Germline-derived CDR1 and CDR2 are LNHDA and SQIVND (reference sequence). The DNA for the CDR3 is TGTGCCAGTAGTACTGGAGTTAGCAATCAGCCCCAGCATTTT. It is translated as CASSTGVSNQPQHF.

CDR3 DNA: TGTGCCAGCAGCGGGACTTTTCTATCCTACGAGCAGTACTTC. This gives the protein CASSGTFLSYEQYF. V gene TRBV6-1 combines with J gene TRBJ2-7; tentatively, D is TRBD2 (6 bases). Germline CDR1 MNHNS, CDR2 SASEGT. This CDR3 is 14 amino acids long. With 6 bases removed from V and 1 base from J, the gap between germline ends came to 13 bases.

The rearrangement joins TRBV4-2 to TRBJ1-2; D perhaps matches TRBD1 (6 bases). Trimming stripped 3 bases from V and 6 bases from J, with 17 bases between. The CDR3 runs to 15 residues. The germline gives CDR1 LGHNA, CDR2 YNFKEQ. The CDR3 loop reads CASSQTPTTGNGYTF. The CDR3 DNA reads as TGTGCCAGCAGCCAGACCCCCACCACAGGGAATGGCTACACCTTC.

This chain joins TRBV2 and TRBJ2-7; D is uncertain. Germline CDR1 and CDR2: SNHLY and FYNNEI. The CDR3 runs 11 residues. V was cut by 7 bases and J by 7 bases, with 11 bases left in between. CDR3 DNA: TGTGCCAGCATGGGCAGTCGGGAGCAGTACTTC. It specifies CASMGSREQYF.

The gene calls are TRBV11-3 and TRBJ2-3; TRBD2 matches at 9 bases. Germline V lookup: CDR1 SGHNT, CDR2 YENEEA. J lost 4 bases, V lost 3 bases, and 8 bases had no gene match. The CDR3 length is 16 residues. This chain's CDR3 is CASSFQAGGRPDTQYF. The CDR3, as DNA: TGTGCCAGCAGCTTCCAAGCGGGAGGAAGGCCAGATACGCAGTATTTT.

The chain recombines TRBV19 with TRBJ2-4; 9 nucleotides align to TRBD1. The CDR3 length is 17 residues. Trimming removed 5 bases from V and 2 bases from J; junction bases left unmatched: 10. The germline gives CDR1 LNHDA, CDR2 SQIVND (reference sequence). CDR3: CASSAQQGAGSKNIQYF. CDR3 nucleotides: TGTGCCAGTAGTGCTCAACAGGGGGCGGGGTCCAAAAACATTCAGTACTTC.

Comments on this clone: A read error may produce the germline difference seen at one junction end. The chain is built from TRBV7-9 and TRBJ1-2, with unresolved D. CDR3 length equals 14 residues. CDR1 and CDR2 (germline): SEHNR, FQNEAQ (reference sequence). Written as DNA, the CDR3 is TGTGCCAGCAGCTTACTCTCCAGAAACTATGGCTACCCCTTC. Protein sequence: CASSLLSRNYGYPF.

The V call is TRBV30, the J call TRBJ1-3, with D possibly TRBD1 on 6 matching bases. This CDR3 spans 12 amino acids. The V gene lost 3 bases and the J gene lost 3 bases, with 6 bases spanning the gap. CDR1 and CDR2 from the germline V gene are GTSNPN and SVGIG (reference sequence). The CDR3 bases are TGTGCCTGGAGACAGGGTGGAAACACCATATATTTT. Translated: CAWRQGGNTIYF. The full variable domain, completed using reference TRBV30 and TRBJ1-3, is SQTIHQWPATLVQPVGSPLSLECTVEGTSNPNLYWYRQAAGRGLQLLFYSVGIGQISSEVPQNLSASRPQDRQFILSSKKLLLSDSGFYLCAWRQGGNTIYFGEGSWLTVV.

This chain links TRBV5-5 with TRBJ1-4; 7 bases fit TRBD1. The CDR3 covers 14 residues. Unmatched junction bases numbered 12, after V lost 10 bases and J lost 6 bases. Germline CDR1 and CDR2: SGHKS and YYEKEE (reference sequence). CDR3 region: CASKGLQGDEKLFF. The CDR3 DNA is TGTGCCTCCAAAGGTTTGCAGGGGGATGAAAAACTGTTTTTT.

This sequence joins TRBV7-3 and TRBJ2-3; 8 bases map to TRBD2. This CDR3 has 15 amino acids. V lost 5 bases, J lost 2 bases, and 6 bases stayed unmatched. Germline CDR1 SGHTA, CDR2 FQGTGA. CDR3 loop: CASSPGLAHTDTQYF. The CDR3 region has the DNA TGTGCCAGCAGCCCCGGACTAGCACACACAGATACGCAGTATTTT.

The chain carries TRBV6-5 and TRBJ1-2, with D perhaps TRBD1 (5 bases). Trimming removed 6 bases from V and 0 bases from J, with 8 bases in between. CDR3 length: 13 residues. Germline CDR1 reads MNHEY; CDR2 reads SVGAGI. The CDR3 here is CASRKGTNYGYTF. CDR3 nucleotide sequence: TGTGCCAGCAGAAAGGGGACTAACTATGGCTACACCTTC.

The chain uses TRBV27 and TRBJ2-7; TRBD1 matches 7 bases. The CDR3 has 16 residues. V trimming: 0 bases; J trimming: 3 bases; junction bases outside the gene matches: 8. Germline CDR1 reads MNHEY; CDR2 reads SMNVEV (reference sequence). The CDR3 DNA sequence: TGTGCCAGCAGTTTATCGTCTAGGGGGCGCAGCTACGAGCAGTACTTC. It codes for CASSLSSRGRSYEQYF.

The chain joins TRBV11-2 to TRBJ1-2, with D perhaps TRBD1 (6 bases). Between the trimmed V and J ends, which lost 0 bases and 10 bases, there was a span of 15 bases. The CDR3 has 14 residues. CDR1 and CDR2 (germline): SGHAT, FQNNGV. The CDR3 DNA sequence: TGTGCCAGCAGCTTAGAGGAGACAGGTGTAGACTACACCTTC. Translating it yields CASSLEETGVDYTF.

The chain uses TRBV13 and TRBJ2-2, with unresolved D. Trimming left V 5 bases short and J 1 base short, with 5 bases between. The V gene's germline CDR1 is PRHDT and CDR2 FYEKMQ (reference sequence). The CDR3 extends over 13 amino acids. The DNA for the CDR3 is TGTGCCAGCAGCCTATGGAACACCGGGGAGCTGTTTTTT. It codes for CASSLWNTGELFF.